What follows are 19 T cell receptor beta chains derived from one specimen sequenced in a study of blood T cell repertoires in COVID-19. Measured with immunoSEQ multiplex PCR; TCRdb has only the in-frame clones, and not every one. The repertoire holds about 330,000 clones, with over 75% as singletons. The specimen was PBMCs or T cells enriched from blood (not recorded which). These receptors originate from a woman aged 25 to 45 who had recovered from COVID-19.

This chain links TRBV20-1 with TRBJ2-5; 11 bases match TRBD2. V dropped 3 bases and J dropped 4; count of bases not matched to a gene: 7. The CDR3 is 15 residues long. Germline CDR1 is DFQATT and CDR2 is SNEGSKA (reference sequence). CDR3 amino acids: CSASSGGALRETQYF. In DNA, the CDR3 is TGCAGTGCTAGTAGCGGGGGGGCCCTGAGAGAGACCCAGTACTTC.

The chain combines TRBV28 with TRBJ2-7, with D perhaps TRBD2 (7 bases). The germline V gene encodes CDR1 MDHEN and CDR2 SYDVKM. V was shortened by 6 bases and J by 5 bases, with 20 bases between the two germline ends. This CDR3 comprises 15 residues. CDR3 nucleotide sequence: TGTGCCAGCAGCCTACCAGGGAGGGGGGTTAACGAGCAGTACTTC. This sequence encodes CASSLPGRGVNEQYF.

CDR3 bases: TGTGCCAGCCGTAGCGGGGGGGCCGGTACGCAGTATTTT. Amino acids: CASRSGGAGTQYF. The rearrangement joins TRBV2 to TRBJ2-3; 11 bases match TRBD2. With 8 bases clipped from V and 8 bases from J, the junction kept 6 bases outside the gene matches. CDR3 length equals 13 residues. Germline assignment: CDR1 SNHLY and CDR2 FYNNEI.

V gene TRBV7-2 combines with J gene TRBJ2-1; 9 bases align to TRBD2. In germline, CDR1 is SGHTA, CDR2 FQGNSA. The CDR3 covers 16 residues. Losses at the gene ends were 1 base for V and 5 bases for J; bases not matched to a gene: 6. The CDR3 nucleotides are TGTGCCAGCAGCTTAGACGCGGGGGGGCCTAACAATGAGCAGTTCTTC. Protein product: CASSLDAGGPNNEQFF.

The chain couples TRBV27 to TRBJ1-2; maybe TRBD1 (5 bases). V was clipped by 2 bases and J by 4 bases, with 14 bases between them. This CDR3 is built from 15 residues. The germline V gene encodes CDR1 MNHEY and CDR2 SMNVEV (reference sequence). In DNA form, the CDR3 reads TGTGCCAGCAGTTTAGTATCGGGCAGGGCCTATGGCTACACCTTC. This codes for CASSLVSGRAYGYTF.

This clone was seen more than once but under ten times. Other DNA sequences from this sample encode an identical CDR3 as well. The chain couples TRBV5-6 to TRBJ1-6, with TRBD1 identical over 10 bases. J was trimmed by 6 bases and V by 4 bases; bases with no gene match: 1. CDR1 is SGHDT, CDR2 YYEEEE, per germline. The CDR3 is 14 residues long. CDR3 sequence reads: CASSRDRGNSPLHF. CDR3 DNA: TGTGCCAGCAGCCGGGACAGGGGTAATTCACCCCTCCACTTT.

The chain combines TRBV3-1 (or the pseudogene TRBV3-2) with TRBJ1-3; D call uncertain. CDR3 length: 16 amino acids. The germline V and J ends were trimmed by 0 bases and 3 bases, with 12 bases remaining between them. Germline V gene lookup returns CDR1 LGHDT and CDR2 YNNKEL (reference sequence). The CDR3 DNA is TGTGCCAGCAGCCAAGACACAGTTACTTTTGGAAACACCATATATTTT. This sequence encodes CASSQDTVTFGNTIYF.

The chain couples TRBV20-1 to TRBJ1-2; D call uncertain. V lost 6 bases and J 5 bases, leaving 10 bases between the germline ends. The CDR3 length is 11 residues. The V gene's germline CDR1 is DFQATT and CDR2 SNEGSKA (reference sequence). The chain's CDR3 is CSAGRVYGYTF. The CDR3 region has the DNA TGCAGTGCAGGGAGGGTTTATGGCTACACCTTC.

The chain links TRBV9 to TRBJ2-3; TRBD1 is a possible D gene (6 bases). The V gene's germline CDR1 is SGDLS and CDR2 YYNGEE. The CDR3 loop spans 18 amino acids. The V gene lost 5 bases and the J gene lost 6 bases, with 28 bases spanning the gap. CDR3 loop: CASSRNTRTVDRGDTQYF. The CDR3 DNA is TGTGCCAGCAGTCGAAATACACGGACAGTCGATAGGGGTGATACGCAGTATTTT.

V and J are TRBV11-3 and TRBJ2-7; possible D gene TRBD1, 6 bases. V lost 4 bases and J lost 5, with 18 bases in between. The CDR3 runs 15 residues. Germline V gene data show CDR1 as SGHNT and CDR2 as YENEEA. The CDR3 DNA sequence: TGTGCCAGCAGCTCGCCGGGACACGGGTGGAACGAGCAGTACTTC. The encoded protein is CASSSPGHGWNEQYF.

This clone occurred once. The chain links TRBV5-1 to TRBJ2-5, with D uncertain. CDR3 length: 12 amino acids. Deletions cut 4 bases from V and 5 bases from J, with 9 bases between. CDR1 SGHRS and CDR2 YFSETQ come from the germline V gene. The CDR3 DNA reads as TGCGCCAGCAGCCCCGACATGGAGACCCAGTACTTC. Its protein product is CASSPDMETQYF.

The chain employs TRBV2 and TRBJ2-1; TRBD1 matches at 7 bases. The CDR3 extends over 19 amino acids. The V gene's germline CDR1 is SNHLY and CDR2 FYNNEI. The V gene end was trimmed by 4 bases and the J gene end by 0 bases; junction bases not matched to a gene: 15. The CDR3 region has the DNA TGTGCCAGCAGTGTGGGGACAGCTAGAGGCCGTAGCTCCTACAATGAGCAGTTCTTC. This sequence encodes CASSVGTARGRSSYNEQFF.

The rearrangement links TRBV4-2 to TRBJ2-7, with 8 nucleotides matching TRBD2. This CDR3 comprises 16 residues. V gave up 0 bases and J gave up 2 bases; unmatched junction bases: 6. Per germline, CDR1 LGHNA and CDR2 YNFKEQ. The CDR3 coding sequence is TGTGCCAGCAGCCAAGATGGAGGTAGCGGGGCCTACGAGCAGTACTTC. Translating gives CASSQDGGSGAYEQYF.

V is TRBV3-1 (or the pseudogene TRBV3-2) and J is TRBJ1-2; D uncertain. There are 13 residues in the CDR3. Per the germline V gene, CDR1 is LGHDT and CDR2 is YNNKEL (reference sequence). In nucleotides, the CDR3 is TGTCATCTACCCGTTTCCTCCTTCTATGGCTACACCTTC. It yields the protein CHLPVSSFYGYTF.

The chain employs TRBV7-2 and TRBJ1-3; maybe TRBD1 (6 bases). Between the trimmed V and J ends, which lost 5 bases and 2 bases, there was a span of 13 bases. Germline CDR1 reads SGHTA; CDR2 reads FQGNSA. This CDR3 has 15 residues. For the CDR3, the DNA is TGTGCCAGCAGCCCAAGGGGGGGTGCTGGAAACACCATATATTTT. Translated: CASSPRGGAGNTIYF.

The J gene is TRBJ1-1, the V gene TRBV4-2; TRBD1 aligns across 12 bases. This CDR3 has 16 amino acids. Germline assignment: CDR1 LGHNA and CDR2 YNFKEQ. V was pared by 4 bases and J by 4 bases, with 7 bases of the junction left unmatched. The CDR3 DNA sequence: TGTGCCAGCAGCCGACCGGGACAGGGGGCCGGCACTGAAGCTTTCTTT. Amino acid sequence: CASSRPGQGAGTEAFF.

The rearrangement uses TRBV19 and TRBJ2-5; possible D gene TRBD1, 5 bases. There are 13 residues in the CDR3. The ends were cut back, 3 bases at V and 4 bases at J, with 9 bases in the middle. Germline assignment: CDR1 LNHDA and CDR2 SQIVND (reference sequence). The CDR3 region is CASSMGRAETQYF. CDR3 coding DNA: TGTGCCAGTAGTATGGGCAGGGCAGAGACCCAGTACTTC.

J is TRBJ2-1 and V is TRBV10-3, with a possible D match to TRBD1 (6 bases). The V end was cut by 10 bases, the J end by 8 bases, with 24 bases between. CDR3 length: 15 amino acids. The germline gives CDR1 ENHRY, CDR2 SYGVKD. The CDR3 sequence is CATWDITVLHDEQFF. As DNA, the CDR3 is TGTGCCACCTGGGACATCACAGTTCTCCACGATGAGCAGTTCTTC.

The V and J genes are TRBV7-9 and TRBJ1-1; D is unclear. V lost 1 base to trimming and J lost 5 bases, with 8 bases between them. The CDR3 spans 13 residues. Germline CDR1 reads SEHNR; CDR2 reads FQNEAQ (reference sequence). Written as DNA, the CDR3 is TGTGCCAGCAGCTTAGATCCGGGAACTGAAGCTTTCTTT. Translated, it gives CASSLDPGTEAFF.